The 20 T cell receptor beta chains reported below all come from one sample, sequenced in a study of blood T cell repertoires in COVID-19. Libraries were prepared by immunoSEQ multiplex PCR; TCRdb keeps only in-frame clonotypes and omits some of them. The data show roughly 30,000 clones, about 80% seen once. Material for sequencing was peripheral blood. These receptors came from a man aged 65 to 85 with active COVID-19.

The chain employs TRBV5-1 and TRBJ2-1; 7 positions match TRBD1. With V trimmed by 3 bases and J by 6 bases, 9 bases remained unmatched. This CDR3 has 15 amino acids. Germline V lookup: CDR1 SGHRS, CDR2 YFSETQ. In nucleotides, the CDR3 is TGCGCCAGCAGCTCGACAGGGCAAGTTCCCAATGAGCAGTTCTTC. Translated: CASSSTGQVPNEQFF.

This chain links TRBV23-1 with TRBJ2-1; D remains ambiguous. TRBV23-1 is known as an ORF, though its function is uncertain. The CDR3 sequence is 13 residues long. Deletions cut 0 bases from V and 10 bases from J, with 10 bases between. In nucleotides, the CDR3 is TGCGCCAGCAGTCAATCGCGAATCCCAGAGCAGTTCTTC. Its protein is CASSQSRIPEQFF.

The chain links TRBV5-1 to TRBJ1-6; D is possibly TRBD1 (5 bases). V gave up 0 bases and J gave up 7 bases, with 11 bases separating them. The germline gives CDR1 SGHRS, CDR2 YFSETQ. This CDR3 region has 15 residues. The CDR3 DNA reads as TGCGCCAGCAGCTTGGGCGACAGCCGAAATTCACCCCTCCACTTT. It yields the protein CASSLGDSRNSPLHF.

This CDR3 is CASSSIFGLAASYEQYF. Here the CDR3 DNA reads TGTGCCAGCAGCTCCATCTTCGGACTAGCGGCCTCCTACGAGCAGTACTTC. The chain uses TRBV11-2 and TRBJ2-7; TRBD2 matches at 10 bases. V lost 4 bases and J lost 0; bases outside the gene matches: 9. Germline lookup yields CDR1 SGHAT and CDR2 FQNNGV. This CDR3 has 17 amino acids.

The rearrangement joins TRBV19 to TRBJ2-1; 8 bases map to TRBD1. Unmatched junction bases numbered 0, after V lost 2 bases and J lost 6 bases. The germline CDR1 and CDR2 sequences are LNHDA and SQIVND (reference sequence). The CDR3 extends over 13 amino acids. The CDR3 is CASSIQGANEQFF. Here the CDR3 DNA reads TGTGCCAGTAGTATACAGGGGGCCAATGAGCAGTTCTTC.

J is TRBJ2-5 and V is TRBV28; 8 nucleotides align to TRBD1. The CDR3 totals 16 residues. The ends lost 2 bases at V and 4 bases at J; junction bases unmatched: 9. CDR1 MDHEN and CDR2 SYDVKM come from the germline V gene. The CDR3, as DNA: TGTGCCAGCAGTTTAGGCGGCGCAGGGGGCTTAGAGACCCAGTACTTC. This codes for CASSLGGAGGLETQYF.

This chain uses TRBV28 with TRBJ1-5, with 9 bases fitting TRBD1. The CDR3 is 16 residues long. Germline V gives CDR1 MDHEN, CDR2 SYDVKM. Trimming took 3 bases from V and 4 from J; bases not matched to a gene: 7. DNA for the CDR3: TGTGCCAGCAGTTTCCATCCGGGACAGGGTAATCAGCCCCAGCATTTT. It encodes CASSFHPGQGNQPQHF. Looking up the rest from reference TRBV28 and TRBJ1-5 gives the full variable domain: DVKVTQSSRYLVKRTGEKVFLECVQDMDHENMFWYRQDPGLGLRLIYFSYDVKMKEKGDIPEGYSVSREKKERFSLILESASTNQTSMYLCASSFHPGQGNQPQHFGDGTRLSIL.

CDR3 region: CASSLDRATGELFF. The CDR3 coding sequence is TGCGCCAGCAGCTTGGACAGGGCCACCGGGGAGCTGTTTTTT. The V gene is TRBV5-1, the J gene TRBJ2-2; TRBD1 is a possible D gene (6 bases). V lost 0 bases to trimming and J lost 4 bases, with 7 bases between them. Germline V CDR1 and CDR2: SGHRS, YFSETQ. There are 14 residues in the CDR3.

This chain uses TRBV6-2 or TRBV6-3 with TRBJ1-4; D not certain. Trimming shortened V by 5 bases and J by 0 bases, and 16 bases separated the two germline ends. Germline-derived CDR1 and CDR2 are MNHEY and SVGEGT. CDR3 length equals 17 residues. The DNA for the CDR3 is TGTGCCAGCAGTCACCCACCAGACACCTCAACTAATGAAAAACTGTTTTTT. Residues: CASSHPPDTSTNEKLFF.

The chain carries TRBV9 and TRBJ1-6; 7 nucleotides line up with TRBD1. V shed 3 bases, J shed 0 bases, and the junction held 12 bases outside the gene matches. Germline CDR1 is SGDLS and CDR2 is YYNGEE. The CDR3 is 19 amino acids. CDR3 amino acids: CASSGGTWDSSSYNSPLHF. The CDR3, as DNA: TGTGCCAGCAGCGGAGGAACATGGGACAGTAGCTCCTATAATTCACCCCTCCACTTT.

The V call is TRBV5-1, the J call TRBJ2-2, with D perhaps matching TRBD1 (6 bases). CDR1 and CDR2 (germline): SGHRS, YFSETQ. Trimming took off 3 bases at V and 3 bases at J, with 15 bases between the two ends. The CDR3 is 16 residues long. CDR3: CASSSSQGLDTGELFF. The CDR3 nucleotides are TGCGCCAGCAGCTCAAGCCAGGGGTTGGACACCGGGGAGCTGTTTTTT.

The CDR3 coding sequence is TGTGCCTGGGCGAACAGGGGGCGCGTCAATTCACCCCTCCACTTT. It specifies CAWANRGRVNSPLHF. The chain couples TRBV30 to TRBJ1-6; TRBD1 aligns across 9 bases. Trimming at V came to 5 bases and at J to 7 bases, leaving 9 bases not matched to a gene. This CDR3 is built from 15 residues. Germline-derived CDR1 and CDR2 are GTSNPN and SVGIG (reference sequence). The complete variable domain, with remaining parts taken from reference TRBV30 and TRBJ1-6, reads SQTIHQWPATLVQPVGSPLSLECTVEGTSNPNLYWYRQAAGRGLQLLFYSVGIGQISSEVPQNLSASRPQDRQFILSSKKLLLSDSGFYLCAWANRGRVNSPLHFGNGTRLTVT.

DNA for the CDR3: TGTGCCATCAGTGAAGGACAGGGACTAGCGTTCAATGAGCAGTTCTTC. Translating gives CAISEGQGLAFNEQFF. The genes are TRBV10-3 and TRBJ2-1; 10 nucleotides align to TRBD2. This CDR3 spans 16 amino acids. Germline CDR1 reads ENHRY; CDR2 reads SYGVKD. V dropped 3 bases and J dropped 6; count of bases not matched to a gene: 8.

The genes are TRBV29-1 and TRBJ1-2, with D perhaps matching TRBD1 (6 bases). Germline loops: CDR1 SQVTM, CDR2 ANQGSEA. The CDR3 runs 14 residues. V was trimmed by 2 bases and J by 4 bases, leaving 14 bases between them. The CDR3 sequence: CSVENRGTGYGYTF. The CDR3 nucleotides are TGCAGCGTTGAAAATAGGGGGACGGGCTATGGCTACACCTTC.

The genes are TRBV5-8 and TRBJ2-5; 8 positions match TRBD1. CDR1 and CDR2 from the germline V gene are SGHTS and YDEGEE. The CDR3 is 16 residues long. Trimming cost V 1 base and J 4 bases; bases outside gene matches: 9. CDR3 coding DNA: TGTGCCAGCAGCTTGTGGGTAGTCGGACAGGGAGAGACCCAGTACTTC. Its translation is CASSLWVVGQGETQYF.

V is TRBV5-1 and J is TRBJ1-1; D perhaps matches TRBD1 (6 bases). CDR1 is SGHRS, CDR2 YFSETQ, per germline. This CDR3 is 16 amino acids long. The V end was cut by 2 bases, the J end by 0 bases, with 14 bases between. Written as DNA, the CDR3 is TGCGCCAGCAGCTTTGACGGGACAACTTTGAACACTGAAGCTTTCTTT. Encoded protein: CASSFDGTTLNTEAFF.

The chain combines TRBV19 with TRBJ2-1, with TRBD2 identical over 10 bases. The CDR3 runs to 15 residues. Germline V gene data show CDR1 as LNHDA and CDR2 as SQIVND (reference sequence). V was clipped by 7 bases and J by 6 bases; unmatched bases: 9. The chain's CDR3 is CASTSKLAGSNEQFF. CDR3 nucleotides: TGTGCCAGTACCTCTAAACTAGCGGGGAGCAATGAGCAGTTCTTC.

V usage is TRBV3-1 (or the pseudogene TRBV3-2) and J usage is TRBJ1-5; possibly TRBD1 for D (6 bases). The CDR3 is 13 amino acids. The germline CDR1 and CDR2 sequences are LGHDT and YNNKEL (reference sequence). Trimming took 5 bases from V and 6 from J, leaving 11 bases between them. The CDR3 DNA follows: TGTGCCAGCAGCGAAATCAGGGGTCAGCCCCAGCATTTT. Amino acid sequence: CASSEIRGQPQHF.

CDR3 DNA: TGTGCCAGCAGCTTGGAGGGGGCCCGGTCTGAAGCTTTCTTT. It translates to CASSLEGARSEAFF. The V gene is TRBV5-4, the J gene TRBJ1-1, with 7 bases fitting TRBD1. V was pared by 0 bases and J by 6 bases, with 5 bases of the junction left unmatched. The CDR3 contains 14 residues. Germline CDR1 and CDR2: SGHNT and YYREEE (reference sequence).

The chain has TRBV11-3 and TRBJ1-2, with 11 bases identical to TRBD1. V shed 0 bases and J 6 bases; nucleotides not matched to a gene: 3. Germline V lookup: CDR1 SGHNT, CDR2 YENEEA. The CDR3 loop spans 15 amino acids. The CDR3 reads CASSLEGQGADGYTF. CDR3 nucleotides: TGTGCCAGCAGCTTAGAAGGACAGGGGGCTGATGGCTACACCTTC.